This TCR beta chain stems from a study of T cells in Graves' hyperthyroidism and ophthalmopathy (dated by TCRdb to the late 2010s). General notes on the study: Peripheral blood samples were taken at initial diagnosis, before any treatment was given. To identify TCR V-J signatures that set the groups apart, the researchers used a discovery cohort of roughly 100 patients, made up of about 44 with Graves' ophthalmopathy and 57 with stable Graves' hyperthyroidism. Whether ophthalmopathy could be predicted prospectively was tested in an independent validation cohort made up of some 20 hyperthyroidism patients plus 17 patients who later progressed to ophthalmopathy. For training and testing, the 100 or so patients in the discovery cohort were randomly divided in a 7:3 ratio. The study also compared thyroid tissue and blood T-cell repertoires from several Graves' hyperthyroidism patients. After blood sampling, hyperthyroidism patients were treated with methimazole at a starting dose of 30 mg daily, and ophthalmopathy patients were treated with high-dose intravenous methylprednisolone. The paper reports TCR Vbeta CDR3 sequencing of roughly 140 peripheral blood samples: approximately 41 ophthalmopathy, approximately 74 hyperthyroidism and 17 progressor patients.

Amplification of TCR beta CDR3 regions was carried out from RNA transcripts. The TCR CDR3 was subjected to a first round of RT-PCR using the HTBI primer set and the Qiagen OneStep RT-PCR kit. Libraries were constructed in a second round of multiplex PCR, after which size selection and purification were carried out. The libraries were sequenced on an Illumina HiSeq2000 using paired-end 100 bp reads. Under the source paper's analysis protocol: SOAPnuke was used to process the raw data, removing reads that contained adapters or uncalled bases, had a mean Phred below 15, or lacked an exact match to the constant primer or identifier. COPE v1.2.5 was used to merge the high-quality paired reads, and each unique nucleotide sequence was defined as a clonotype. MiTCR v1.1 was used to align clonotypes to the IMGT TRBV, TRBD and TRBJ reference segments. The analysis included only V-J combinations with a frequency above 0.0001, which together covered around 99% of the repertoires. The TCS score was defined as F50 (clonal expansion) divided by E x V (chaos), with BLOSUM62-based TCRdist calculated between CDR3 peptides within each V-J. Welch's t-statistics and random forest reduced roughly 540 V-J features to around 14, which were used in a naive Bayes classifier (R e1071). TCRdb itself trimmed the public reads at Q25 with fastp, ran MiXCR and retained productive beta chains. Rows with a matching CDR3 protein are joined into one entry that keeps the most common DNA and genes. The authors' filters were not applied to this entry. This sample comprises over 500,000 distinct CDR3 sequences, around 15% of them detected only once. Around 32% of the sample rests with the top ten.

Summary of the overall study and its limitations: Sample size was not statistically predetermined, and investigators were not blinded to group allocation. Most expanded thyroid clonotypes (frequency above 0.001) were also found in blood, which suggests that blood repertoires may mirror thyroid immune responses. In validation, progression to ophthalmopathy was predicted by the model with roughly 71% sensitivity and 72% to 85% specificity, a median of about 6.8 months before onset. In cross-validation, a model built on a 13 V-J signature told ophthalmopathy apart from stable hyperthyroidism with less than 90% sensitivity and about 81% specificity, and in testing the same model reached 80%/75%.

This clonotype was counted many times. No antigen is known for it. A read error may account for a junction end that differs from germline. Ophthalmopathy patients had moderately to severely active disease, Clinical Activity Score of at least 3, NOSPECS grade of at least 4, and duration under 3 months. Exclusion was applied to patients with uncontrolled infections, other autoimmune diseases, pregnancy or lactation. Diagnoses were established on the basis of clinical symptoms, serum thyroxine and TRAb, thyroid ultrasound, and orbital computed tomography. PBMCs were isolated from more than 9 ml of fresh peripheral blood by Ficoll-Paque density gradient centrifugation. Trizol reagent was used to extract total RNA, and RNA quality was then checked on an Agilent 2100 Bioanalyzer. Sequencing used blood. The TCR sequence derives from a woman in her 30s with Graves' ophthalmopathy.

The CDR3 reads as follows: CASSLAGASGDEQYF. The DNA reads as follows: TGCGCCAGCAGCTTGGCCGGCGCTAGCGGGGACGAGCAATACTTC. The sequence joins TRBV5-1 to TRBJ2-7, and 9 junction bases match TRBD2. From the germline V gene, CDR1 is SGHRS and CDR2 is YFSETQ. The cysteine opens and the phenylalanine closes a CDR3 of 15 amino acids. The sequence is cut down to CDR3 DNA, 45 bases in frame from base 1.